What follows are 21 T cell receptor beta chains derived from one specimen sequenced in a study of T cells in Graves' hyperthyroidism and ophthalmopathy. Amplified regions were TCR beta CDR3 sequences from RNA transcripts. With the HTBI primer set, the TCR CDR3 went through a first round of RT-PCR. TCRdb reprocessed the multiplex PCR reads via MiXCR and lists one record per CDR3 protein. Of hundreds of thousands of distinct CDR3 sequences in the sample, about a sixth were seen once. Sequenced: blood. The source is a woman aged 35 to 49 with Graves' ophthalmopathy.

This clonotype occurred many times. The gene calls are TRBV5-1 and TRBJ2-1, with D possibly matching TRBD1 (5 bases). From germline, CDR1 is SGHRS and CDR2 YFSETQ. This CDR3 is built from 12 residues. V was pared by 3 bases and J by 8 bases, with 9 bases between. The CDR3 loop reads CASSSQGDEQFF. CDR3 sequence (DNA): TGCGCCAGCAGCTCCCAGGGTGATGAGCAGTTCTTC.

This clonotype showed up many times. The CDR3 loop reads CSATPVDRANTEAFF. The CDR3 bases are TGCAGTGCTACCCCCGTCGACAGGGCGAACACTGAAGCTTTCTTT. The rearrangement links TRBV20-1 to TRBJ1-1; 7 nucleotides match TRBD1. Germline CDR1 is DFQATT and CDR2 is SNEGSKA (reference sequence). The CDR3 has 15 amino acids. V was pared by 4 bases and J by 1 base, with 9 bases of the junction left unmatched.

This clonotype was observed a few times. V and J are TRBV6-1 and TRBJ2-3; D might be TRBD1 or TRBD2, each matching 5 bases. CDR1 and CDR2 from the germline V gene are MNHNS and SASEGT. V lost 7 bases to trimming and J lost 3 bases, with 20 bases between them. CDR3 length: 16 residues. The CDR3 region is CASIKGAAPGTDTQYF. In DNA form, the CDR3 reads TGTGCCAGCATAAAAGGGGCGGCTCCGGGGACAGATACGCAGTATTTT.

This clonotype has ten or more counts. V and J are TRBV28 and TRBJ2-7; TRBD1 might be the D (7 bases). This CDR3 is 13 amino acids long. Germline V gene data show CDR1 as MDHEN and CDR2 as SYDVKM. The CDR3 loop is CADHRGLLYEQYF. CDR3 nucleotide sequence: TGTGCGGACCACAGGGGACTTCTCTACGAGCAGTACTTC.

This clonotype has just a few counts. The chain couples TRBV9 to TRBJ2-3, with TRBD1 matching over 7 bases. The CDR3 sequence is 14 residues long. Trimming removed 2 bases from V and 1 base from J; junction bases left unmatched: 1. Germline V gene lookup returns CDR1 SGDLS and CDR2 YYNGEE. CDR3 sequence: CASSVQGGTDTQYF. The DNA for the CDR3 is TGTGCCAGCAGCGTCCAGGGGGGCACAGATACGCAGTATTTT.

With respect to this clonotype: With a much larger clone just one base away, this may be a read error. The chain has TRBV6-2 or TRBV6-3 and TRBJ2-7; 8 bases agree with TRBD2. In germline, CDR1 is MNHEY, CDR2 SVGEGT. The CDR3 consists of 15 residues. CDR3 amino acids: CAGRLTSAPSYEQYF. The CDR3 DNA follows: TGTGCCGGCAGACTGACTAGCGCTCCCTCCTACGAGCAGTACTTC.

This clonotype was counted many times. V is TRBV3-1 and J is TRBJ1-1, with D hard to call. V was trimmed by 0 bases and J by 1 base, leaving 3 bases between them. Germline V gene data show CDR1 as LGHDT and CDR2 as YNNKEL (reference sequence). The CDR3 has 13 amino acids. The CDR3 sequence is CASSQESNTEAFF. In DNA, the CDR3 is TGTGCCAGCAGCCAAGAATCGAACACTGAAGCTTTCTTT.

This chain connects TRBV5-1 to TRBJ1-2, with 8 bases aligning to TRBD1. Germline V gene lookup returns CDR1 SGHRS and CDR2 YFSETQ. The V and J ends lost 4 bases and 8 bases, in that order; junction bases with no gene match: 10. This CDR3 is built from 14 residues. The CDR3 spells CASSRDRGAGGYTF. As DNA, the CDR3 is TGCGCCAGCAGCCGCGACAGGGGAGCGGGAGGCTACACCTTC.

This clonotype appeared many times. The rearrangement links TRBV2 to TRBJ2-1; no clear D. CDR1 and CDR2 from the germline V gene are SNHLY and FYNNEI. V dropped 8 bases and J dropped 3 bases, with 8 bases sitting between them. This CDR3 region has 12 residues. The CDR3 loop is CASLTNYNEQFF. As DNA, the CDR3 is TGTGCCAGCTTGACCAACTACAATGAGCAGTTCTTC.

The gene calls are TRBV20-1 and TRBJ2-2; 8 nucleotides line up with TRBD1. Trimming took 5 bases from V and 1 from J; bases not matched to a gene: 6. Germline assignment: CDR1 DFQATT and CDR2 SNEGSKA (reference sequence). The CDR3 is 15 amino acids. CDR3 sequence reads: CSARGGQENTGELFF. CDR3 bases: TGCAGTGCTCGTGGGGGACAGGAGAACACCGGGGAGCTGTTTTTT.

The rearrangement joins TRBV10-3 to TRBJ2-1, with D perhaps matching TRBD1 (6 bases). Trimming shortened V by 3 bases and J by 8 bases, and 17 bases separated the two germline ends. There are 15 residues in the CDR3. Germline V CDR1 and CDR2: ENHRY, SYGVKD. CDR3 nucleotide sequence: TGTGCCATCAGTGATGGGTCCTCCGAGGGGGATGAGCAGTTCTTC. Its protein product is CAISDGSSEGDEQFF.

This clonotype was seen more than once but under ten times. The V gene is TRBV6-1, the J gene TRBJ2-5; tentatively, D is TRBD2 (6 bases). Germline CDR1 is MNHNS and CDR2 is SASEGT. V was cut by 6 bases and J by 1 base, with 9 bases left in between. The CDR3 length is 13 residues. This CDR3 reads CASRLAVQETQYF. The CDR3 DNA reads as TGTGCCAGCAGATTAGCGGTCCAAGAGACCCAGTACTTC.

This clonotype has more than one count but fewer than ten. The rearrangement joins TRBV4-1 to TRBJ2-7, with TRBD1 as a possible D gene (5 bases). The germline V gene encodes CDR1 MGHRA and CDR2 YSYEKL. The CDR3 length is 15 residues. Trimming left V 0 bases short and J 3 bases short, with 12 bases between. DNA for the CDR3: TGCGCCAGCAGCCAAGATCAGGGCATCTACTACGAGCAGTACTTC. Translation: CASSQDQGIYYEQYF.

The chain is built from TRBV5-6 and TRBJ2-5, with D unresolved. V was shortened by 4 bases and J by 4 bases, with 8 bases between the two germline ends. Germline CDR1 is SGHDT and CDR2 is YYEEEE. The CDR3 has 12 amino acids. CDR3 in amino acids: CASSGMLETQYF. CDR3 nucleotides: TGTGCCAGCAGCGGTATGTTAGAGACCCAGTACTTC. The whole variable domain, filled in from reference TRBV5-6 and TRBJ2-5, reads DAGVTQSPTHLIKTRGQQVTLRCSPKSGHDTVSWYQQALGQGPQFIFQYYEEEERQRGNFPDRFSGHQFPNYSSELNVNALLLGDSALYLCASSGMLETQYFGPGTRLLVL.

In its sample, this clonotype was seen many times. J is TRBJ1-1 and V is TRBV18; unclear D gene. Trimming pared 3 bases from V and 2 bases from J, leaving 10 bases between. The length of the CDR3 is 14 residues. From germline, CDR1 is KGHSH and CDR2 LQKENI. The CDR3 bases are TGTGCCAGCTCACCGCAAGGGCCCAACACTGAAGCTTTCTTT. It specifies CASSPQGPNTEAFF.

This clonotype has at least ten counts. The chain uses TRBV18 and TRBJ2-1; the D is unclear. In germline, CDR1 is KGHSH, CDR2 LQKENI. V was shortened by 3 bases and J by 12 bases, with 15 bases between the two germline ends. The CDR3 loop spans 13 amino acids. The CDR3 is CASSPSETSGQFF. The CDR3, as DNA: TGTGCCAGCTCACCTTCCGAGACGAGTGGGCAGTTCTTC.

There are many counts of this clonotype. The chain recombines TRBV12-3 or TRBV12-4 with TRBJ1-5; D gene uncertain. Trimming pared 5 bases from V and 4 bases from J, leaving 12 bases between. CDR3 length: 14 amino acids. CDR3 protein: CASSLGWANQPQHF. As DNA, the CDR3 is TGTGCCAGCAGTCTCGGTTGGGCGAATCAGCCCCAGCATTTT.

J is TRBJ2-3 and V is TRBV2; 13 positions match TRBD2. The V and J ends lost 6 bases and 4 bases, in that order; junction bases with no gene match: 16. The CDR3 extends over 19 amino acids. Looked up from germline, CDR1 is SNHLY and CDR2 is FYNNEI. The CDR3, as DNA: TGTGCCAGCAGCCAAGATCCCGGACTAGCGGGAGTGATGTCAGATACGCAGTATTTT. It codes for CASSQDPGLAGVMSDTQYF. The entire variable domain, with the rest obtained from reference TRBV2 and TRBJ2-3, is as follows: EPEVTQTPSHQVTQMGQEVILRCVPISNHLYFYWYRQILGQKVEFLVSFYNNEISEKSEIFDDQFSVERPDGSNFTLKIRSTKLEDSAMYFCASSQDPGLAGVMSDTQYFGPGTRLTVL.

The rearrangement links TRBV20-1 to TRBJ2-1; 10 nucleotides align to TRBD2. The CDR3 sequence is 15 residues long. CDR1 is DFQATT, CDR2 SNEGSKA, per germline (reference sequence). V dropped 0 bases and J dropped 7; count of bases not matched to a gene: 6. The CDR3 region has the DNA TGCAGTGCTAGAGATCCGCTAGCGGGAGTAAATGAGCAGTTCTTC. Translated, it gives CSARDPLAGVNEQFF.

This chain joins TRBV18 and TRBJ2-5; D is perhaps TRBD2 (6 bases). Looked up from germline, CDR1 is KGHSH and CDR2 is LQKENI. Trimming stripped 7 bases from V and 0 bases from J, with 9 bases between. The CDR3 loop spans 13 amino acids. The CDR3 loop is CASLRLDQETQYF. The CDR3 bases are TGTGCCAGCTTAAGACTAGACCAAGAGACCCAGTACTTC.

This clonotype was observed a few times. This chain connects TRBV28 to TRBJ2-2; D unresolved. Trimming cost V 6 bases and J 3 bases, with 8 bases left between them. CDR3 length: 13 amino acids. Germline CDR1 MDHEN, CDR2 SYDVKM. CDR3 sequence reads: CASRPWDTGELFF. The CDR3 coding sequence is TGTGCCAGCAGACCCTGGGACACCGGGGAGCTGTTTTTT.